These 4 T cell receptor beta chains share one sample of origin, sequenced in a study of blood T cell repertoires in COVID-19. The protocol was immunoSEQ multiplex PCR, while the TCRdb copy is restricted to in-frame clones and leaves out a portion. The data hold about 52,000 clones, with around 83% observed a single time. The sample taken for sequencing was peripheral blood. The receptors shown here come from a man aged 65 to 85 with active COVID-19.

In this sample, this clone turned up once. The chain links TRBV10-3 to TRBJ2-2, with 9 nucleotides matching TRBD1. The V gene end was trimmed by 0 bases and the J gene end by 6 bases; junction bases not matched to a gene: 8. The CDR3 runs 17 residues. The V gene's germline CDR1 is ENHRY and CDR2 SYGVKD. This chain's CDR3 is CAISESLTGGSSGELFF. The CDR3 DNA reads TGTGCCATCAGTGAGTCGCTGACAGGGGGTTCGTCCGGGGAGCTGTTTTTT.

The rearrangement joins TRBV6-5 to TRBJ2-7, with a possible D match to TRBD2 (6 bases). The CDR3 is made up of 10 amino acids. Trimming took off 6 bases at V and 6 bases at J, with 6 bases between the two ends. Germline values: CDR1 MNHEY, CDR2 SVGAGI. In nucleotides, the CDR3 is TGTGCCAGCAGGGGACTCGAGCAGTACTTC. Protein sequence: CASRGLEQYF.

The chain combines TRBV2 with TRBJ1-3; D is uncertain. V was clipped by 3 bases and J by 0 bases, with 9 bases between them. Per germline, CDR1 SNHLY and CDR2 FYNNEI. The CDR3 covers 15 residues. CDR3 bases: TGTGCCAGCAGTGATGTGCAGGTCTCTGGAAACACCATATATTTT. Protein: CASSDVQVSGNTIYF. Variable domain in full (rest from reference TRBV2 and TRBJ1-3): EPEVTQTPSHQVTQMGQEVILRCVPISNHLYFYWYRQILGQKVEFLVSFYNNEISEKSEIFDDQFSVERPDGSNFTLKIRSTKLEDSAMYFCASSDVQVSGNTIYFGEGSWLTVV.

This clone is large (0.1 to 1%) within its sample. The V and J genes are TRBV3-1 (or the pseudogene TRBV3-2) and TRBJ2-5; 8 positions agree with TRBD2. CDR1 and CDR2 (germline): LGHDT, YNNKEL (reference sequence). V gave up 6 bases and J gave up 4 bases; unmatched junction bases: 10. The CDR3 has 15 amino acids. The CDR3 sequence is CASRLGQRGLETQYF. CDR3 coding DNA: TGTGCCAGCAGGCTAGGACAGCGGGGGTTAGAGACCCAGTACTTC.